Presented here are 19 T cell receptor beta chains from one specimen sequenced in a study of identical twins. MiXCR, applied by TCRdb to the 5' RACE reads, yields one record per CDR3 protein. Altogether around 650,000 distinct CDR3 sequences are present, 7.1% being singletons, with the ten largest covering roughly 1.5%. The sample was also linked to a second study, of yellow fever vaccine responses in identical twins.

Source material: PBMCs. The receptors were sampled from a woman aged 18-30 years in good health.

The chain combines TRBV9 with TRBJ1-1; D is uncertain. From germline, CDR1 is SGDLS and CDR2 YYNGEE. The V gene lost 0 bases and the J gene lost 1 base, with 7 bases spanning the gap. This CDR3 contains 14 residues. The CDR3 loop is CASSVVGQNTEAFF. The CDR3 DNA is TGTGCCAGCAGCGTAGTTGGTCAGAACACTGAAGCTTTCTTT.

This clonotype has just a few counts. V is TRBV28 and J is TRBJ2-4; D is uncertain. This CDR3 has 14 residues. V lost 5 bases to trimming and J lost 7 bases, with 15 bases between them. Germline values: CDR1 MDHEN, CDR2 SYDVKM. The CDR3 region has the DNA TGTGCCAGCAGTCCACCCTCCGAGCCTAACATTCAGTACTTC. This encodes CASSPPSEPNIQYF.

This clonotype was recorded a few times. The chain employs TRBV12-3 or TRBV12-4 and TRBJ1-2, with unresolved D. Deletions cut 8 bases from V and 6 bases from J, with 10 bases between. This CDR3 is built from 11 residues. The CDR3 region is CASGGEDGYTF. CDR3 nucleotides: TGTGCCAGCGGCGGTGAGGATGGCTACACCTTC.

The V gene is TRBV20-1, the J gene TRBJ1-4; D is possibly TRBD1 (5 bases). The CDR3 runs to 15 residues. The germline CDR1 and CDR2 sequences are DFQATT and SNEGSKA (reference sequence). V lost 3 bases, J lost 5 bases, and 16 bases lay in between. CDR3 protein: CSASGTARGNEKLFF. Written as DNA, the CDR3 is TGCAGTGCTAGTGGGACGGCTCGGGGAAATGAAAAACTGTTTTTT.

This clonotype came up many times. The chain employs TRBV6-5 and TRBJ2-2; a possible D gene is TRBD1 (6 bases). The CDR3 extends over 17 amino acids. Germline V gene data show CDR1 as MNHEY and CDR2 as SVGAGI. V was pared by 0 bases and J by 7 bases, with 18 bases between. CDR3 amino acids: CASSYSQGSPRDGELFF. In nucleotides, the CDR3 is TGTGCCAGCAGTTACTCGCAGGGGTCCCCTAGGGACGGGGAGCTGTTTTTT.

This clonotype was observed at least ten times. The rearrangement links TRBV29-1 to TRBJ2-7; the D is unclear. Germline V gene sequence: CDR1 SQVTM, CDR2 ANQGSEA. The CDR3 runs to 12 residues. V was clipped by 5 bases and J by 3 bases, with 11 bases between them. CDR3 bases: TGCAGCGTTTTAAGGGATCACTACGAGCAGTACTTC. Translated: CSVLRDHYEQYF.

This clonotype was counted many times. The J gene is TRBJ1-1, the V gene TRBV12-3 or TRBV12-4; no firm D call. The V gene lost 6 bases and the J gene lost 3 bases, with 11 bases spanning the gap. This CDR3 is 13 amino acids long. The CDR3: CASSHGVHTEAFF. The CDR3 nucleotides are TGTGCCAGCAGCCACGGGGTCCACACTGAAGCTTTCTTT.

This clonotype was counted at least ten times. The chain recombines TRBV12-3 or TRBV12-4 with TRBJ1-1; TRBD1 is a possible D gene (5 bases). This CDR3 contains 15 residues. V was clipped by 4 bases and J by 2 bases, with 14 bases between them. The CDR3 spells CASSSPWGVNTEAFF. DNA for the CDR3: TGTGCCAGCAGTTCCCCCTGGGGGGTAAACACTGAAGCTTTCTTT.

A few counts support this clonotype. This chain connects TRBV28 to TRBJ1-1; D gene uncertain. The CDR3 sequence is 15 residues long. CDR1 is MDHEN and CDR2 is SYDVKM in the germline V gene. Trimming took 8 bases from V and 4 from J, leaving 20 bases between them. CDR3 coding DNA: TGTGCCAGCTCGCCAGGCCCTCGTCGGAGCACTGAAGCTTTCTTT. Translating it yields CASSPGPRRSTEAFF.

The chain employs TRBV12-3 or TRBV12-4 and TRBJ2-5; TRBD2 matches 13 bases. The trim removed 5 bases at V and 3 bases at J, leaving 9 bases unmatched. The CDR3 totals 17 residues. The CDR3 DNA reads as TGTGCCAGCAGTCGCCTGGGACTAGCGGGGACCAAAGAGACCCAGTACTTC. It encodes CASSRLGLAGTKETQYF.

This clonotype has at least ten counts. The chain uses TRBV12-3 or TRBV12-4 and TRBJ2-5; D unclear. Trimming took off 4 bases at V and 5 bases at J, with 14 bases between the two ends. The CDR3 is 14 residues long. CDR3 sequence reads: CASSSHWIWETQYF. CDR3 DNA sequence: TGTGCCAGCAGTTCCCATTGGATTTGGGAGACCCAGTACTTC.

This clonotype came up a few times. The chain employs TRBV13 and TRBJ2-1; 16 bases map to TRBD2. Germline-derived CDR1 and CDR2 are PRHDT and FYEKMQ (reference sequence). The J segment lost 4 bases and the V segment lost 6 bases, leaving 15 bases of the junction unmatched. CDR3 length: 20 residues. The CDR3 spells CASRPQTGTSGRALYNEQFF. The DNA for the CDR3 is TGTGCCAGCAGACCTCAAACCGGGACTAGCGGGAGGGCCTTATACAATGAGCAGTTCTTC.

This clonotype was observed at least ten times. This chain links TRBV6-2 or TRBV6-3 with TRBJ2-1; 14 bases fit TRBD2. With 5 bases clipped from V and 0 bases from J, the junction kept 12 bases outside the gene matches. Germline V lookup: CDR1 MNHEY, CDR2 SVGEGT. The CDR3 extends over 20 amino acids. The CDR3, as DNA: TGTGCCAGCAGTCGGGCCTGGACTAGCGGGGGGCTCCGCTCCTACAATGAGCAGTTCTTC. As protein: CASSRAWTSGGLRSYNEQFF.

This clonotype showed up just a few times. CDR3 region: CASSLPGLAVSEQYF. CDR3 bases: TGTGCCAGCAGCTTGCCGGGACTAGCGGTCTCTGAGCAGTACTTC. The chain is built from TRBV11-2 and TRBJ2-7, with TRBD2 matching over 11 bases. Germline lookup yields CDR1 SGHAT and CDR2 FQNNGV. Trimming cost V 3 bases and J 7 bases; bases outside gene matches: 8. The CDR3 consists of 15 residues.

This clonotype appeared a few times. The chain couples TRBV11-2 to TRBJ2-1, with 10 bases aligning to TRBD2. J gave up 7 bases and V 3 bases, and 6 bases lay outside the gene matches. The CDR3 length is 15 residues. The germline V gene has CDR1 SGHAT and CDR2 FQNNGV. CDR3: CASSLGLAISNEQFF. DNA for the CDR3: TGTGCCAGCAGCTTGGGACTAGCGATATCGAATGAGCAGTTCTTC.

This clonotype was seen at least ten times. The chain combines TRBV5-1 with TRBJ2-3; 7 nucleotides align to TRBD2. The CDR3 has 15 residues. Germline V lookup: CDR1 SGHRS, CDR2 YFSETQ. With 2 bases clipped from V and 6 bases from J, the junction kept 9 bases outside the gene matches. CDR3: CASSFGLAVVDTQYF. The CDR3 region has the DNA TGCGCCAGCAGCTTTGGGCTAGCGGTCGTTGATACGCAGTATTTT.

This clonotype was observed a handful of times. The V call is TRBV24-1, the J call TRBJ2-1, with D possibly TRBD2 on 5 matching bases. The CDR3 is made up of 16 amino acids. Per germline, CDR1 KGHDR and CDR2 SFDVKD. Deletions cut 5 bases from V and 1 base from J, with 14 bases between. CDR3 region: CATSVAGEGSYNEQFF. CDR3 bases: TGTGCCACCAGTGTTGCGGGTGAAGGGTCCTACAATGAGCAGTTCTTC.

The chain is built from TRBV4-1 and TRBJ2-7; D unresolved. V was cut by 0 bases and J by 3 bases, with 15 bases left in between. CDR1 is MGHRA, CDR2 YSYEKL, per germline. The CDR3 consists of 16 residues. The DNA for the CDR3 is TGCGCCAGCAGCCAAGAAGGTTCCGGATCGGGCTACGAGCAGTACTTC. Amino acids: CASSQEGSGSGYEQYF.

The V and J genes are TRBV27 and TRBJ2-3; 10 nucleotides line up with TRBD1. CDR3 length: 15 residues. V was clipped by 3 bases and J by 6 bases; unmatched bases: 6. Per germline, CDR1 MNHEY and CDR2 SMNVEV (reference sequence). The CDR3: CASSFRQGAYDTQYF. CDR3 sequence (DNA): TGTGCCAGCAGTTTCAGACAGGGGGCTTACGATACGCAGTATTTT.